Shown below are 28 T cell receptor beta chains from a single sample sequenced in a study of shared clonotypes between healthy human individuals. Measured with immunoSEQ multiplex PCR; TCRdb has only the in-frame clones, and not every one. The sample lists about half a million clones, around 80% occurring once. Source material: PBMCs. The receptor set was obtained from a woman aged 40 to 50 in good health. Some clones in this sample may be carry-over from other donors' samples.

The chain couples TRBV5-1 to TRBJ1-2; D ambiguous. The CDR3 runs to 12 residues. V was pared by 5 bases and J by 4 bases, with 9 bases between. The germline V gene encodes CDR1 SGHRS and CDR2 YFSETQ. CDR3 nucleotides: TGCGCCAGCAGTACCCGGGTCTATGGCTACACCTTC. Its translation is CASSTRVYGYTF.

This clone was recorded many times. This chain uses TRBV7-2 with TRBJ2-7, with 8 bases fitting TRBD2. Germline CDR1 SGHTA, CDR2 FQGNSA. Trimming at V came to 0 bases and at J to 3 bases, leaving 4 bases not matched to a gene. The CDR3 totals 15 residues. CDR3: CASSLAVAGIYEQYF. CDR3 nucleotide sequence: TGTGCCAGCAGCTTAGCCGTAGCGGGGATCTACGAGCAGTACTTC.

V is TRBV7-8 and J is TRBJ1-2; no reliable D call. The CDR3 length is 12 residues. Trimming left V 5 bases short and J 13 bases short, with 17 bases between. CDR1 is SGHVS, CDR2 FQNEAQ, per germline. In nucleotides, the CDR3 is TGTGCCAGCAGCACCACGGGAGGCCCAGTCACCTTC. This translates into CASSTTGGPVTF.

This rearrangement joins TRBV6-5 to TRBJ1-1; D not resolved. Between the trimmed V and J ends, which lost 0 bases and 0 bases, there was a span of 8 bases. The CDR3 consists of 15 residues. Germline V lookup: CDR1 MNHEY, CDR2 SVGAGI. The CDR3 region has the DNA TGTGCCAGCAGTTACTCGACGCAGTTGAACACTGAAGCTTTCTTT. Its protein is CASSYSTQLNTEAFF.

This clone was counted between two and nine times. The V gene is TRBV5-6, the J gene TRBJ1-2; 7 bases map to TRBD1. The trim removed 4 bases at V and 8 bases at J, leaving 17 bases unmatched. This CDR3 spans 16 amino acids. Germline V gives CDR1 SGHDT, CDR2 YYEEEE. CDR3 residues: CASSRDPGGSNLGYTF. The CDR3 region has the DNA TGTGCCAGCAGCCGAGATCCAGGGGGATCAAATCTGGGCTACACCTTC.

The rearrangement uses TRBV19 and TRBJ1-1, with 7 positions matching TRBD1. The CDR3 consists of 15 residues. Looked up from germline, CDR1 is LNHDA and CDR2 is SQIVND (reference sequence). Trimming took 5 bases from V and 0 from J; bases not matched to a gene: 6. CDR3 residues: CASSPGQTMNTEAFF. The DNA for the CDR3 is TGTGCCAGTAGTCCGGGACAGACCATGAACACTGAAGCTTTCTTT.

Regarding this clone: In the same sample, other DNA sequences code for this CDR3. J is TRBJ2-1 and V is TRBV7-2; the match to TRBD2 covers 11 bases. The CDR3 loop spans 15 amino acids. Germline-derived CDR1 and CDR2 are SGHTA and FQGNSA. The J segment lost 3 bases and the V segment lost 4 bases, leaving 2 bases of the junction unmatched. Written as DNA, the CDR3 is TGTGCCAGCAGCTCCGGGACTAGCGGCTACAATGAGCAGTTCTTC. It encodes CASSSGTSGYNEQFF.

The DNA of the CDR3 is TGTGCCAGCAGCTTCGGGGCAAGGAGCACAGATACGCAGTATTTT. It is translated as CASSFGARSTDTQYF. The J gene is TRBJ2-3, the V gene TRBV7-7; D possibly matches TRBD1 or TRBD2 (5 bases each). Germline V gene data show CDR1 as SSHAT and CDR2 as FNYEAQ (reference sequence). Trimming shortened V by 3 bases and J by 0 bases, and 10 bases separated the two germline ends. The CDR3 is 15 amino acids.

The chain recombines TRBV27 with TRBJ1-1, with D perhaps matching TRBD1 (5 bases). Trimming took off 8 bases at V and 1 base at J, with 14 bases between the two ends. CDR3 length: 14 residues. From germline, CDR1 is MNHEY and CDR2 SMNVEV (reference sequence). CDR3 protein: CASPEWGGNTEAFF. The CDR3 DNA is TGTGCCAGCCCCGAGTGGGGGGGGAACACTGAAGCTTTCTTT.

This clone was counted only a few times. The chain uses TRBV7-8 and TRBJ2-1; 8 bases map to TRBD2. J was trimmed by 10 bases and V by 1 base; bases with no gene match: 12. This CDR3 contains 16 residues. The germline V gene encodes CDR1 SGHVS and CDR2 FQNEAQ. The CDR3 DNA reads TGTGCCAGCAGCTTAGAGATTAGCGGGACTCTCAGAGAGCAGTTCTTC. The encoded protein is CASSLEISGTLREQFF.

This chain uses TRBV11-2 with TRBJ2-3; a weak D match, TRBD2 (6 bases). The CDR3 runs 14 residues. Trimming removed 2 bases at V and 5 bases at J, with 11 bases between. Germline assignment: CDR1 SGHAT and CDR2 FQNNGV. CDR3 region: CASSLTGGEDTQYF. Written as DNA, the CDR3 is TGTGCCAGCAGCTTAACCGGGGGAGAAGATACGCAGTATTTT.

In nucleotides, the CDR3 is TGTGCCAGCAGTTTAGGGGGCGAGAACTATGGCTACACCTTC. Residues: CASSLGGENYGYTF. V is TRBV28 and J is TRBJ1-2; the D gene is possibly TRBD1 (6 bases). V was pared by 2 bases and J by 2 bases, with 9 bases between. Germline V gene data show CDR1 as MDHEN and CDR2 as SYDVKM. This CDR3 is 14 amino acids long.

The CDR3 loop reads CASTAGIAGSYEQYF. In nucleotides, the CDR3 is TGTGCCAGCACCGCGGGGATAGCGGGATCTTACGAGCAGTACTTC. The chain joins TRBV5-5 to TRBJ2-7; 8 bases fit TRBD2. Germline V gives CDR1 SGHKS, CDR2 YYEKEE (reference sequence). With V trimmed by 6 bases and J by 4 bases, 12 bases remained unmatched. The CDR3 runs to 15 residues.

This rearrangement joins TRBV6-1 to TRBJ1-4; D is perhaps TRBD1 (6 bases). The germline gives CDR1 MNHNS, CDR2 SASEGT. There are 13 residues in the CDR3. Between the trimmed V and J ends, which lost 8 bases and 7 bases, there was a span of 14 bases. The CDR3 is CASQGGYREKLFF. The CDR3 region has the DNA TGTGCCAGCCAAGGGGGGTATCGTGAAAAACTGTTTTTT.

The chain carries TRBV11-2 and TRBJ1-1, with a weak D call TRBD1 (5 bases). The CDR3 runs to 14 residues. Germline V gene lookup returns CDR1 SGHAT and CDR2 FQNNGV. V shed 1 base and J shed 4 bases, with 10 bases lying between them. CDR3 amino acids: CASSLGQGGTEAFF. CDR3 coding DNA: TGTGCCAGCAGCTTAGGGCAGGGAGGCACTGAAGCTTTCTTT.

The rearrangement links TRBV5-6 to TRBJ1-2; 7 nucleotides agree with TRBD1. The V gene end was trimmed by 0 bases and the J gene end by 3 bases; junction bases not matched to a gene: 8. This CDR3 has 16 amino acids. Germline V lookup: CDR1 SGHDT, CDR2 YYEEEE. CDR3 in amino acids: CASSLGPTGQHYGYTF. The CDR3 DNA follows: TGTGCCAGCAGCTTGGGGCCTACGGGACAGCACTATGGCTACACCTTC.

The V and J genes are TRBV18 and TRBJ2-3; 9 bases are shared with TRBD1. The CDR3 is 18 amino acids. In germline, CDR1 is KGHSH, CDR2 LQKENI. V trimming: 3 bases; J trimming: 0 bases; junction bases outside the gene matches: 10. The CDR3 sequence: CASSPRTGVGGSTDTQYF. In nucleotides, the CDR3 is TGTGCCAGCTCACCGCGGACAGGGGTCGGGGGTAGCACAGATACGCAGTATTTT.

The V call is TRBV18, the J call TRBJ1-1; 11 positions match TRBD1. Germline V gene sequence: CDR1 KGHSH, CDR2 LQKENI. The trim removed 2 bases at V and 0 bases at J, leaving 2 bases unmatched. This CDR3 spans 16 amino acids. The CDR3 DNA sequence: TGTGCCAGCTCACCAAGGACAGGGGGCCTGAACACTGAAGCTTTCTTT. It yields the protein CASSPRTGGLNTEAFF.

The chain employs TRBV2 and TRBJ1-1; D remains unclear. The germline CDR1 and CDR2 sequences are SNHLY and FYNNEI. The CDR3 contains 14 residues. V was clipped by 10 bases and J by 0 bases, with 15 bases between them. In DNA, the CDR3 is TGTGCCAACCGCCCGGAGGTCCTGAACACTGAAGCTTTCTTT. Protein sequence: CANRPEVLNTEAFF.

CDR3 bases: TGTGCCAGCAGCTTAGATCCGGCTTCCTATGGCTACACCTTC. The encoded protein is CASSLDPASYGYTF. This chain links TRBV7-6 with TRBJ1-2; D not resolved. Germline V CDR1 and CDR2: SGHVS, FNYEAQ. The CDR3 length is 14 residues. The V gene lost 1 base and the J gene lost 4 bases, with 10 bases spanning the gap.

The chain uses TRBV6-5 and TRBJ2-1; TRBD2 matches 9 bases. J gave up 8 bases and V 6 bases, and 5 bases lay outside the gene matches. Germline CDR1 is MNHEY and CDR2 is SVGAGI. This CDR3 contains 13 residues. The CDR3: CASRLAGRDEQFF. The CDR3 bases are TGTGCCAGCAGGCTAGCGGGACGGGATGAGCAGTTCTTC.

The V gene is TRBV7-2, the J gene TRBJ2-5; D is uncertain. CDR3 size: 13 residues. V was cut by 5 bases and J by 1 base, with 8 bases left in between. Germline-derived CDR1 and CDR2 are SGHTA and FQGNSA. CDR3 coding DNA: TGTGCCAGCAGCAAAGACCCCCAAGAGACCCAGTACTTC. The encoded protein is CASSKDPQETQYF. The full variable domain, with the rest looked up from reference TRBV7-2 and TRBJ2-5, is GAGVSQSPSNKVTEKGKDVELRCDPISGHTALYWYRQSLGQGLEFLIYFQGNSAPDKSGLPSDRFSAERTGGSVSTLTIQRTQQEDSAVYLCASSKDPQETQYFGPGTRLLVL.

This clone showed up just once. The CDR3 sequence: CASSKDRHGEQYF. The CDR3 nucleotides read TGTGCCAGCAGTAAGGACAGGCATGGCGAGCAGTACTTC. The chain links TRBV2 to TRBJ2-7; 7 nucleotides match TRBD1. V shed 5 bases and J 6 bases; nucleotides not matched to a gene: 7. The CDR3 has 13 residues. The germline V gene encodes CDR1 SNHLY and CDR2 FYNNEI.

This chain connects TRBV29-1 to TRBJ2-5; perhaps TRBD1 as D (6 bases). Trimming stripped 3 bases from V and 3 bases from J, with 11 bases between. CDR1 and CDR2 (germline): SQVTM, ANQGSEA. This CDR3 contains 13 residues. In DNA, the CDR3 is TGCAGCGTTGAGCACAGGGCTGAAGAGACCCAGTACTTC. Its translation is CSVEHRAEETQYF.

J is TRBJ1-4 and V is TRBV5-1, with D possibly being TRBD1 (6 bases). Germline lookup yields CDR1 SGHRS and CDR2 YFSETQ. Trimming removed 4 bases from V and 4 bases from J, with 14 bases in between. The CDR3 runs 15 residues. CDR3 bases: TGCGCCAGCAGCGTGGTACAGGGCCGTAATGAAAAACTGTTTTTT. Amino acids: CASSVVQGRNEKLFF.

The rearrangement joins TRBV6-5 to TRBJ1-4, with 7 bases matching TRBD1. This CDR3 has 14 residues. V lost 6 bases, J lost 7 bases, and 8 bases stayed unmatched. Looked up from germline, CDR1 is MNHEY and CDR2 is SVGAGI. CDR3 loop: CASSPGGGFEKLFF. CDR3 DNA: TGTGCCAGCAGCCCGGGAGGGGGCTTTGAAAAACTGTTTTTT.

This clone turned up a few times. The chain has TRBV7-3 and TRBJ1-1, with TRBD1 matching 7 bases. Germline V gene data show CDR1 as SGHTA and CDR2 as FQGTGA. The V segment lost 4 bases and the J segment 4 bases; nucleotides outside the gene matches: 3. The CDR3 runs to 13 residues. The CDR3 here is CASSSHRGTEAFF. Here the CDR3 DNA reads TGTGCCAGCAGCTCGCACAGGGGCACTGAAGCTTTCTTT. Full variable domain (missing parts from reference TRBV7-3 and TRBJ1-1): GAGVSQTPSNKVTEKGKYVELRCDPISGHTALYWYRQSLGQGPEFLIYFQGTGAADDSGLPNDRFFAVRPEGSVSTLKIQRTERGDSAVYLCASSSHRGTEAFFGQGTRLTVV.

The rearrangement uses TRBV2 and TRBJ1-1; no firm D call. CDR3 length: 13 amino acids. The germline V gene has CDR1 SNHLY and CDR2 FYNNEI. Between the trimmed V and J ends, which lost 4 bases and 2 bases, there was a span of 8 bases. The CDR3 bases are TGTGCCAGCAGTGTCTCAATCAACACTGAAGCTTTCTTT. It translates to CASSVSINTEAFF.